Following are 29 T cell receptor beta chains from one sample sequenced in a study of shared clonotypes between healthy human individuals. Some clones are missing from TCRdb's copy, which holds only in-frame ones; the method was immunoSEQ multiplex PCR. This sample has roughly 2.1 million clones; about 92% occur once, and the top ten carry more than 1.5%. Cells designated naive CD8 were CD45RO-negative and were positively selected for CCR7, with terminally differentiated effector memory CD45RA+ cells excluded. Sequences were obtained from naive CD8+ T cells from PBMCs. These TCRs come from a man aged 18 to 29 in good health. Some clones in this sample may be carry-over from other donors' samples.

The chain carries TRBV6-4 and TRBJ2-7; 10 nucleotides line up with TRBD2. The CDR3 consists of 14 residues. The junction had 7 bases not matched to a gene; V was cut back by 4 bases and J by 7 bases. CDR1 and CDR2 from the germline V gene are MRHNA and SNTAGT. The CDR3 DNA reads as TGTGCCAGCAGTGCTCTAGCGGGAGTTGGGGAGCAGTACTTC. Protein sequence: CASSALAGVGEQYF.

Only one count was recorded for this clone. This chain uses TRBV5-1 with TRBJ2-7; 12 bases map to TRBD1. The CDR3 is made up of 16 amino acids. After removal of 4 bases from V and 1 base from J, the junction contained 6 bases not matched to a gene. The germline gives CDR1 SGHRS, CDR2 YFSETQ. The CDR3, as DNA: TGCGCCAGCAGCACCGGGGACAGGGGGCGATCCTACGAGCAGTACTTC. Translating it yields CASSTGDRGRSYEQYF.

As DNA, the CDR3 is TGTGCCAGCAGTGGGAAAACGGGACTATATTACAATGAGCAGTTCTTC. This codes for CASSGKTGLYYNEQFF. J is TRBJ2-1 and V is TRBV2, with 7 bases aligning to TRBD2. Trimming at V came to 4 bases and at J to 4 bases, leaving 10 bases not matched to a gene. The germline V gene encodes CDR1 SNHLY and CDR2 FYNNEI. CDR3 length: 16 amino acids.

V and J are TRBV6-6 and TRBJ2-2, with a tentative D call TRBD2 (6 bases). Germline V CDR1 and CDR2: MNHNY, SVGAGI (reference sequence). The CDR3 is made up of 11 amino acids. The V and J ends lost 9 bases and 6 bases respectively, with 8 bases between them. The CDR3 DNA reads as TGTGCCAGTTCGGGGGCCGGGGAGCTGTTTTTT. Translated, it gives CASSGAGELFF.

The chain couples TRBV4-1 to TRBJ1-2; tentative D call: TRBD1 (5 bases). V dropped 3 bases and J dropped 0 bases, with 17 bases sitting between them. The CDR3 loop spans 17 amino acids. From germline, CDR1 is MGHRA and CDR2 YSYEKL. Here the CDR3 reads CASSQRLRAGANYGYTF. The CDR3 DNA follows: TGCGCCAGCAGCCAGAGGCTTAGGGCGGGGGCTAACTATGGCTACACCTTC.

The rearrangement links TRBV13 to TRBJ2-1; 8 bases match TRBD2. CDR3 size: 18 residues. Per germline, CDR1 PRHDT and CDR2 FYEKMQ (reference sequence). V lost 0 bases and J lost 9; bases outside the gene matches: 16. CDR3 region: CASSLGAFLGREAGEQFF. CDR3 sequence (DNA): TGTGCCAGCAGCTTAGGCGCCTTTTTGGGGCGGGAGGCGGGTGAGCAGTTCTTC.

The genes are TRBV13 and TRBJ2-5, with 12 nucleotides matching TRBD2. Germline CDR1 is PRHDT and CDR2 is FYEKMQ (reference sequence). After removal of 7 bases from V and 5 bases from J, the junction contained 5 bases not matched to a gene. The CDR3 length is 14 residues. CDR3 in DNA: TGTGCCAGCATACTAGCGGGAGGAGTTGAGACCCAGTACTTC. As protein: CASILAGGVETQYF. Supplemented by reference TRBV13 and TRBJ2-5, the full variable domain reads AAGVIQSPRHLIKEKRETATLKCYPIPRHDTVYWYQQGPGQDPQFLISFYEKMQSDKGSIPDRFSAQQFSDYHSELNMSSLELGDSALYFCASILAGGVETQYFGPGTRLLVL.

In this sample, this clone turned up once. This chain uses TRBV5-1 with TRBJ2-6; D remains ambiguous. Trimming cost V 3 bases and J 0 bases, with 10 bases left between them. Germline V gives CDR1 SGHRS, CDR2 YFSETQ. The CDR3 contains 16 residues. The CDR3 region has the DNA TGCGCCAGCAGCTACGGACGGTTCTCTGGGGCCAACGTCCTGACTTTC. It encodes CASSYGRFSGANVLTF. Full variable domain (remainder filled in from reference TRBV5-1 and TRBJ2-6): KAGVTQTPRYLIKTRGQQVTLSCSPISGHRSVSWYQQTPGQGLQFLFEYFSETQRNKGNFPGRFSGRQFSNSRSEMNVSTLELGDSALYLCASSYGRFSGANVLTFGAGSRLTVL.

The genes are TRBV18 and TRBJ2-7, with 10 bases aligning to TRBD2. This CDR3 comprises 16 residues. Germline V gives CDR1 KGHSH, CDR2 LQKENI. The J segment lost 0 bases and the V segment lost 3 bases, leaving 5 bases of the junction unmatched. CDR3: CASSPRSGGSSYEQYF. The CDR3, as DNA: TGTGCCAGCTCACCGCGTAGCGGGGGGAGCTCCTACGAGCAGTACTTC.

The rearrangement joins TRBV29-1 to TRBJ2-7; D perhaps matches TRBD1 (6 bases). Germline values: CDR1 SQVTM, CDR2 ANQGSEA. The CDR3 contains 14 residues. Trimming pared 2 bases from V and 2 bases from J, leaving 13 bases between. The CDR3 DNA reads TGCAGCGTTGAACGGGCAGGGACAACCTACGAGCAGTACTTC. The encoded protein is CSVERAGTTYEQYF.

This rearrangement joins TRBV19 to TRBJ2-1; D is unresolved. CDR3 size: 13 residues. Per germline, CDR1 LNHDA and CDR2 SQIVND (reference sequence). Trimming shortened V by 4 bases and J by 8 bases, and 12 bases separated the two germline ends. The CDR3, as DNA: TGTGCCAGTAGTACCGGAGCGACTTATGAGCAGTTCTTC. Its protein is CASSTGATYEQFF.

This clone was detected once. The CDR3 region is CASSLGTEYGNTIYF. CDR3 in DNA: TGTGCCAGCAGCCTCGGGACAGAATACGGAAACACCATATATTTT. The chain employs TRBV11-3 and TRBJ1-3; TRBD1 matches at 7 bases. The CDR3 totals 15 residues. The germline V gene has CDR1 SGHNT and CDR2 YENEEA. V dropped 5 bases and J dropped 4; count of bases not matched to a gene: 8.

The V and J genes are TRBV21-1 and TRBJ1-5; TRBD1 is the table's D call and was not checked against the DNA. TRBV21-1 is an annotated pseudogene. CDR3 length equals 16 residues. CDR3 DNA sequence: TGTGCCAGCAGTAGAGACAGGGAGTTTGGCAATCAGCCCCAGCATTTT. It yields the protein CASSRDREFGNQPQHF.

The chain combines TRBV28 with TRBJ1-5; D not certain. This CDR3 comprises 17 residues. Germline V lookup: CDR1 MDHEN, CDR2 SYDVKM. The V and J ends lost 3 bases and 4 bases respectively, with 19 bases between them. CDR3 DNA sequence: TGTGCCAGCAGTTTTTGGACGGCCGAAGTCTATAATCAGCCCCAGCATTTT. Its protein is CASSFWTAEVYNQPQHF.

This chain connects TRBV27 to TRBJ2-7; 10 nucleotides match TRBD2. This CDR3 contains 15 residues. V was pared by 6 bases and J by 5 bases, with 10 bases of the junction left unmatched. Germline V CDR1 and CDR2: MNHEY, SMNVEV (reference sequence). CDR3 in amino acids: CASSPRAGGPNEQYF. The DNA for the CDR3 is TGTGCCAGCAGCCCACGAGCGGGAGGGCCGAACGAGCAGTACTTC.

This chain joins TRBV10-2 and TRBJ2-7; D is ambiguous. The germline V and J ends were trimmed by 10 bases and 2 bases, with 15 bases remaining between them. Germline CDR1 and CDR2: WSHSY and SAAADI. The CDR3 runs 13 residues. The CDR3: CATRDTGPYEQYF. As DNA, the CDR3 is TGCGCCACCCGAGATACGGGCCCCTACGAGCAGTACTTC.

This clone has a single count. The genes are TRBV20-1 and TRBJ1-4; no clear D gene. Germline V gene lookup returns CDR1 DFQATT and CDR2 SNEGSKA (reference sequence). Trimming stripped 1 base from V and 8 bases from J, with 5 bases between. The CDR3 contains 11 residues. The CDR3 region is CSARAGEKLFF. In nucleotides, the CDR3 is TGCAGTGCTAGAGCCGGAGAAAAACTGTTTTTT.

The J gene is TRBJ2-2, the V gene TRBV7-9; D is possibly TRBD2 (5 bases). Germline loops: CDR1 SEHNR, CDR2 FQNEAQ (reference sequence). Trimming left V 2 bases short and J 1 base short, with 11 bases between. This CDR3 is 16 amino acids long. The CDR3 region has the DNA TGTGCCAGCAGCTTACTACTAGGACGGAACACCGGGGAGCTGTTTTTT. Its protein product is CASSLLLGRNTGELFF. Using reference TRBV7-9 and TRBJ2-2 for the parts outside the CDR3, the full variable domain is DTGVSQNPRHKITKRGQNVTFRCDPISEHNRLYWYRQTLGQGPEFLTYFQNEAQLEKSRLLSDRFSAERPKGSFSTLEIQRTEQGDSAMYLCASSLLLGRNTGELFFGEGSRLTVL.

The CDR3 nucleotides are TGTGCCAGCAGTTTAAGGGGCCTCATGGCCGGGGAGCTGTTTTTT. Translating gives CASSLRGLMAGELFF. The rearrangement links TRBV27 to TRBJ2-2; weak D call: TRBD1 (5 bases). This CDR3 spans 15 amino acids. The V gene's germline CDR1 is MNHEY and CDR2 SMNVEV (reference sequence). Trimming took off 2 bases at V and 6 bases at J, with 13 bases between the two ends.

This clone has a single count. CDR3 loop: CAKSTTGQDSTNYGYTF. Written as DNA, the CDR3 is TGTGCCAAATCAACAACGGGACAGGATAGCACTAACTATGGCTACACCTTC. J is TRBJ1-2 and V is TRBV2; 8 bases fit TRBD1. The CDR3 sequence is 17 residues long. The germline V gene encodes CDR1 SNHLY and CDR2 FYNNEI. J lost 0 bases, V lost 10 bases, and 16 bases had no gene match. The full variable domain, rest sourced from reference TRBV2 and TRBJ1-2, is EPEVTQTPSHQVTQMGQEVILRCVPISNHLYFYWYRQILGQKVEFLVSFYNNEISEKSEIFDDQFSVERPDGSNFTLKIRSTKLEDSAMYFCAKSTTGQDSTNYGYTFGSGTRLTVV.

The chain combines TRBV7-3 with TRBJ2-3; tentative D call: TRBD1 (6 bases). Per the germline V gene, CDR1 is SGHTA and CDR2 is FQGTGA. The CDR3 runs to 16 residues. The V and J ends lost 5 bases and 0 bases respectively, with 15 bases between them. For the CDR3, the DNA is TGTGCCAGCAGCAAAGTCGGACAGCCAAGCACAGATACGCAGTATTTT. This codes for CASSKVGQPSTDTQYF.

The chain is built from TRBV27 and TRBJ2-7; 10 bases agree with TRBD2. Losses at the gene ends were 3 bases for V and 5 bases for J; bases not matched to a gene: 10. Germline CDR1 is MNHEY and CDR2 is SMNVEV (reference sequence). The CDR3 totals 16 residues. The CDR3 DNA reads TGTGCCAGCAGTTTTGGTCCCGCTAGCGGGAGAAACGAGCAGTACTTC. It encodes CASSFGPASGRNEQYF.

The sample holds one count of this clone. This chain joins TRBV7-9 and TRBJ2-7; TRBD2 matches at 8 bases. The V gene's germline CDR1 is SEHNR and CDR2 FQNEAQ (reference sequence). Unmatched junction bases numbered 6, after V lost 5 bases and J lost 3 bases. The CDR3 totals 14 residues. The CDR3 sequence is CASSPRAGDYEQYF. The CDR3, as DNA: TGTGCCAGCAGCCCCCGAGCGGGAGACTACGAGCAGTACTTC.

V usage is TRBV19 and J usage is TRBJ2-5; D uncertain. The CDR3 extends over 13 amino acids. The germline V and J ends were trimmed by 8 bases and 4 bases, with 14 bases remaining between them. Per germline, CDR1 LNHDA and CDR2 SQIVND (reference sequence). The CDR3 region is CASRGSELETQYF. Written as DNA, the CDR3 is TGTGCCAGTCGCGGTAGTGAGTTAGAGACCCAGTACTTC.

The gene calls are TRBV29-1 and TRBJ2-7; D uncertain. The V end was cut by 4 bases, the J end by 3 bases, with 10 bases between. The V gene's germline CDR1 is SQVTM and CDR2 ANQGSEA. This CDR3 has 12 amino acids. CDR3 sequence (DNA): TGCAGCGTTGCACTTCGCCACTACGAGCAGTACTTC. Encoded protein: CSVALRHYEQYF.

The chain joins TRBV5-6 to TRBJ2-1; TRBD1 aligns across 7 bases. The CDR3 runs 14 residues. Germline loops: CDR1 SGHDT, CDR2 YYEEEE. Trimming at V came to 3 bases and at J to 10 bases, leaving 10 bases not matched to a gene. The CDR3 DNA reads TGTGCCAGCAGCTGGTACAGGGGCAGTGGAGAGCAGTTCTTC. As protein: CASSWYRGSGEQFF.

This clone was picked up one time. This chain uses TRBV9 with TRBJ2-2; 7 bases agree with TRBD1. The CDR3 length is 17 residues. V shed 4 bases, J shed 0 bases, and the junction held 9 bases outside the gene matches. Germline CDR1 is SGDLS and CDR2 is YYNGEE. The DNA for the CDR3 is TGTGCCAGCAGCTACCACCCGGGACAGCCGAACACCGGGGAGCTGTTTTTT. Translating gives CASSYHPGQPNTGELFF.

This clone came up once. This CDR3 reads CASSLLTGTETYNEQFF. CDR3 bases: TGTGCCAGCAGCCTACTCACCGGGACAGAGACCTACAATGAGCAGTTCTTC. This sequence joins TRBV7-8 and TRBJ2-1; 7 bases align to TRBD1. Per the germline V gene, CDR1 is SGHVS and CDR2 is FQNEAQ. The CDR3 loop spans 17 amino acids. The V gene end was trimmed by 5 bases and the J gene end by 2 bases; junction bases not matched to a gene: 12. Full variable domain (missing parts from reference TRBV7-8 and TRBJ2-1): GAGVSQSPRYKVAKRGQDVALRCDPISGHVSLFWYQQALGQGPEFLTYFQNEAQLDKSGLPSDRFFAERPEGSVSTLKIQRTQQEDSAVYLCASSLLTGTETYNEQFFGPGTRLTVL.

The chain couples TRBV9 to TRBJ2-7; D unclear. V was cut by 0 bases and J by 7 bases, with 14 bases left in between. This CDR3 is built from 14 residues. CDR1 SGDLS and CDR2 YYNGEE come from the germline V gene. The CDR3 is CASSVGDTLGEQYF. DNA of the CDR3: TGTGCCAGCAGCGTAGGTGACACCTTGGGGGAGCAGTACTTC.